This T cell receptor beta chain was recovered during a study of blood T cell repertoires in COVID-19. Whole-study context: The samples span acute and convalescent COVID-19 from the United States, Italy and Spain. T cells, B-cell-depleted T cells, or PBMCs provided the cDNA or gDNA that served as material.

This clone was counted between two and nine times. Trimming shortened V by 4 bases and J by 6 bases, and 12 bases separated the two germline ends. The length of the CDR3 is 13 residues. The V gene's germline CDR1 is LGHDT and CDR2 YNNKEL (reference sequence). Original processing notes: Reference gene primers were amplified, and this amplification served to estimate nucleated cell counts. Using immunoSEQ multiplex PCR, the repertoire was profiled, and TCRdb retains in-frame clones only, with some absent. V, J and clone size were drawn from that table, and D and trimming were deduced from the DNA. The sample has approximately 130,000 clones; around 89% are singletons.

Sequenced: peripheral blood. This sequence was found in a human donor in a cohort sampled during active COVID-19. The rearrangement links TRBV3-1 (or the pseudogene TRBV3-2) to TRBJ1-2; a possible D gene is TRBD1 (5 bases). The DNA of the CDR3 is TGTGCCAGCAGCCCTGGGACTGGAAATGGCTACACCTTC. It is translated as CASSPGTGNGYTF.